Described below is a single T cell receptor beta chain sequence and its context. The data belong to a study of T cell changes during pregnancy in multiple sclerosis. TCRdb's table, derived via immunoSEQ multiplex PCR, lists solely in-frame clones and lacks some. Of 21,000 or so clones in the sample, roughly 90% were seen once. The CDR3 runs 15 residues. Deletions cut 0 bases from V and 4 bases from J, with 12 bases between. CDR1 is SGHVS, CDR2 FNYEAQ, per germline. This material consisted of CD8+ T cells from peripheral blood mononuclear cells, taken in the second trimester of pregnancy. The chain uses TRBV7-6 and TRBJ1-2; D ambiguous. The clonotype originates from a female donor in good health, enrolled as a control in a pregnancy study. In DNA form, the CDR3 reads TGTGCCAGCAGCTTAGCGTACGGGGTCCGCTATGGCTACACCTTC. Its translation: CASSLAYGVRYGYTF.